This TCR beta chain comes out of a study of siplizumab effects on memory and regulatory T cells. Study-wide results and caveats: Reactions containing siplizumab showed mappable alloreactive CD4+ clones averaging about 66% Treg-derived, versus 25% to 30% in controls. No naive or memory phenotype could be assigned to roughly 75-97% of proliferating clones. Sequences that were alloreactive and traceable to unstimulated CD4+ memory cells were significantly reduced by siplizumab.

CDR3 length equals 17 residues. Germline V gene sequence: CDR1 KGHSH, CDR2 LQKENI. The germline V and J ends were trimmed by 6 bases and 4 bases, with 24 bases remaining between them. A remark on this clone: The antigen is unknown.

Sequencing of each sample assayed 75,000 to 100,000 TCR templates. The method was immunoSEQ multiplex PCR; TCRdb's version includes in-frame clones alone and lacks a portion of them. The repertoire includes some 100,000 clones, around 92% of them detected once, and approximately 0.15% sits in the top ten. Sequencing was done on a sample of CD4+ T cells sorted from blood. The chain is built from TRBV18 and TRBJ2-5, with D possibly being TRBD1 or TRBD2 (5 bases each). This receptor was obtained from a human donor in good health. This CDR3 reads CASSLMQPGSRGETQYF. Written as DNA, the CDR3 is TGTGCCAGCTCCCTAATGCAGCCGGGATCAAGGGGAGAGACCCAGTACTTC.